This TCR beta chain was recovered during a study of blood T cell repertoires in COVID-19. Study summary: The analysed material was cDNA or gDNA that came from T cells, B-cell-depleted T cells, or PBMCs.

The repertoire was sequenced with immunoSEQ multiplex PCR; TCRdb's copy has only in-frame clones and lacks some. The sample lists roughly 50,000 clones, over 75% occurring once. V was clipped by 7 bases and J by 0 bases; unmatched bases: 14. Germline CDR1 reads SNHLY; CDR2 reads FYNNEI. The CDR3 is 17 amino acids. Material: peripheral blood. The V and J genes are TRBV2 and TRBJ1-1, with TRBD1 matching 7 bases. The TCR sequence derives from an older woman with active COVID-19. The CDR3 DNA reads TGTGCCAGCAACCAGGGGGTTAGGCTTCACATGAACACTGAAGCTTTCTTT. It translates to CASNQGVRLHMNTEAFF. Supplemented by reference TRBV2 and TRBJ1-1, the full variable domain reads EPEVTQTPSHQVTQMGQEVILRCVPISNHLYFYWYRQILGQKVEFLVSFYNNEISEKSEIFDDQFSVERPDGSNFTLKIRSTKLEDSAMYFCASNQGVRLHMNTEAFFGQGTRLTVV.